This entry lists 7 T cell receptor beta chains sequenced from one sample in a study of control samples from healthy donors and cancer patients. Using immunoSEQ multiplex PCR, the repertoire was profiled, and TCRdb retains in-frame clones only, with some absent. This table has about 120,000 clones, around 92% appearing once. Sequencing used PBMCs. These receptors originate from a man aged 80 or over with head and neck cancer.

This clone appeared a single time. The chain has TRBV5-1 and TRBJ2-3; 11 nucleotides agree with TRBD1. Germline V lookup: CDR1 SGHRS, CDR2 YFSETQ. Trimming took 0 bases from V and 4 from J; bases not matched to a gene: 10. The length of the CDR3 is 18 residues. The CDR3 DNA follows: TGCGCCAGCAGCTTGGTTGCTCCGGGACAGGGGGTGTCAGATACGCAGTATTTT. It yields the protein CASSLVAPGQGVSDTQYF.

V usage is TRBV19 and J usage is TRBJ1-5; possibly TRBD1 for D (6 bases). The CDR3 spans 14 residues. V lost 5 bases, J lost 7 bases, and 15 bases lay in between. Germline V gene lookup returns CDR1 LNHDA and CDR2 SQIVND (reference sequence). CDR3 sequence (DNA): TGTGCCAGTAGTTTTGCAGGGGCGCAACAGCCCCAGCATTTT. This encodes CASSFAGAQQPQHF.

This clone was recorded only once. The V call is TRBV5-1, the J call TRBJ2-7; 7 nucleotides align to TRBD1. The junction had 8 bases not matched to a gene; V was cut back by 0 bases and J by 5 bases. Germline CDR1 reads SGHRS; CDR2 reads YFSETQ. This CDR3 has 15 residues. The CDR3 protein is CASSLVTGIFDEQYF. DNA for the CDR3: TGCGCCAGCAGCTTGGTGACAGGGATATTTGACGAGCAGTACTTC.

The rearrangement joins TRBV15 to TRBJ1-6; D may be TRBD1 (6 bases). V lost 2 bases and J lost 7, with 9 bases in between. CDR3 length: 14 amino acids. The V gene's germline CDR1 is LNHNV and CDR2 YYDKDF (reference sequence). The CDR3 nucleotides read TGTGCCACCAGCAGACTTACAGGGAATTCACCCCTCCACTTT. It encodes CATSRLTGNSPLHF.

The genes are TRBV30 and TRBJ1-1; a weak D match, TRBD1 (6 bases). V was shortened by 7 bases and J by 3 bases, with 15 bases between the two germline ends. CDR3 length: 13 amino acids. Germline V gene sequence: CDR1 GTSNPN, CDR2 SVGIG (reference sequence). CDR3 residues: CASKGGAHTEAFF. The CDR3, as DNA: TGTGCCTCCAAGGGGGGCGCCCACACTGAAGCTTTCTTT.

The CDR3 loop reads CASSPHRGVINGYTF. The CDR3 bases are TGTGCCAGCAGCCCCCACAGGGGAGTTATCAATGGCTACACCTTC. The rearrangement joins TRBV6-5 to TRBJ1-2; TRBD1 aligns across 7 bases. Germline V gene lookup returns CDR1 MNHEY and CDR2 SVGAGI. The CDR3 extends over 15 amino acids. J was trimmed by 6 bases and V by 6 bases; bases with no gene match: 13.

The chain couples TRBV7-9 to TRBJ2-2; 9 nucleotides match TRBD1. Germline V gene lookup returns CDR1 SEHNR and CDR2 FQNEAQ (reference sequence). The length of the CDR3 is 16 residues. Trimming cost V 5 bases and J 3 bases; bases outside gene matches: 7. In DNA, the CDR3 is TGTGCCAGCAGCCTCCCGGGACAGGGATACACCGGGGAGCTGTTTTTT. This translates into CASSLPGQGYTGELFF. Full variable domain (rest looked up from reference TRBV7-9 and TRBJ2-2): DTGVSQNPRHKITKRGQNVTFRCDPISEHNRLYWYRQTLGQGPEFLTYFQNEAQLEKSRLLSDRFSAERPKGSFSTLEIQRTEQGDSAMYLCASSLPGQGYTGELFFGEGSRLTVL.